This passage covers 7 T cell receptor beta chains from one sample sequenced in a study of breast tumors, draining lymph nodes, adjacent tissues. The lymph nodes were axillary draining lymph nodes from breast cancer patients. TCRdb called the multiplex PCR reads again in MiXCR, with one record for every CDR3 protein. Here the sample spans tens of thousands of distinct CDR3 sequences, about 21% being singletons. The specimen was axillary lymph node tissue. Every receptor here comes from a female donor with breast cancer. Some clones in this sample may be carry-over from other donors' samples.

In its sample, this clonotype was seen many times. The genes are TRBV6-1 and TRBJ2-3; TRBD2 matches 7 bases. CDR1 and CDR2 from the germline V gene are MNHNS and SASEGT. Trimming at V came to 1 base and at J to 6 bases, leaving 4 bases not matched to a gene. This CDR3 has 14 residues. CDR3 bases: TGTGCCAGCAGTGAAGGACTAGCCTCGGATACGCAGTATTTT. Encoded protein: CASSEGLASDTQYF.

The table lists this clonotype with many counts. The chain links TRBV15 to TRBJ2-7; 8 bases agree with TRBD1. This CDR3 contains 14 residues. J lost 3 bases, V lost 1 base, and 2 bases had no gene match. Germline assignment: CDR1 LNHNV and CDR2 YYDKDF (reference sequence). CDR3 bases: TGTGCCACCAGCAGAGGGACAGGGAACTACGAGCAGTACTTC. Protein: CATSRGTGNYEQYF.

Details on this clonotype: A much larger clone differs by one base, so this may be a read error. J is TRBJ2-1 and V is TRBV25-1; possibly TRBD1 for D (6 bases). The CDR3 is 16 residues long. The germline V gene has CDR1 MGHDK and CDR2 SYGVNS. The CDR3 DNA reads as TGTGCCAGCAGTATACAGGGCTTCCCCTCCTACAATGAGCAGTCCTTC. It is translated as CASSIQGFPSYNEQSF.

This clonotype was observed at least ten times. The CDR3 nucleotides read TGTGCCAGCAGTTACGGGACTTTCACAGATACGCAGTATTTT. Amino acid sequence: CASSYGTFTDTQYF. The V gene is TRBV12-3 or TRBV12-4, the J gene TRBJ2-3; D is possibly TRBD2 (6 bases). V shed 4 bases and J shed 2 bases, with 10 bases lying between them. The CDR3 spans 14 residues.

A remark on this clonotype: One base away lies a much larger clone, so this may be a sequencing read error. J is TRBJ2-3 and V is TRBV14; 13 nucleotides line up with TRBD2. Trimming removed 0 bases from V and 1 base from J; junction bases left unmatched: 10. This CDR3 comprises 20 residues. Germline lookup yields CDR1 SGHDN and CDR2 FVKESK. This CDR3 reads CASSQEKRTSGSRRTDTQYF. As DNA, the CDR3 is TGTGCCAGCAGCCAAGAGAAGCGGACTAGCGGGAGTAGGCGCACAGATACGCAGTATTTT. Together with reference TRBV14 and TRBJ2-3, the CDR3 gives the full variable domain: EAGVTQFPSHSVIEKGQTVTLRCDPISGHDNLYWYRRVMGKEIKFLLHFVKESKQDESGMPNNRFLAERTGGTYSTLKVQPAELEDSGVYFCASSQEKRTSGSRRTDTQYFGPGTRLTVL.

This chain joins TRBV30 and TRBJ1-6; D not resolved. CDR1 and CDR2 from the germline V gene are GTSNPN and SVGIG (reference sequence). Trimming pared 3 bases from V and 8 bases from J, leaving 14 bases between. There are 14 residues in the CDR3. The CDR3 region is CAWRIRVGDSPLHF. The CDR3 DNA reads TGTGCCTGGAGGATTCGGGTCGGAGATTCACCCCTCCACTTT.

Notes on this clonotype: In this CDR3 the conserved last residue, phenylalanine or tryptophan, is missing, so a read error is likely. This rearrangement joins TRBV5-5 to TRBJ2-5, with D tentatively TRBD1 (5 bases). The V gene's germline CDR1 is SGHKS and CDR2 YYEKEE (reference sequence). This CDR3 contains 15 residues. The DNA of the CDR3 is TGCGCCAGCAGCCCAGGACAATTTGAGGAAGAGACCCAGTACCTC. Translated, it gives CASSPGQFEEETQYL.